These 26 T cell receptor beta chains were sequenced from one sample in a study of prognosis after radiotherapy for stage I lung cancer. Genomic DNA provided the template from which TCR beta CDR3 was amplified by two-round multiplex PCR. For every TRBV and TRBJ gene, a specific primer was used in first-round PCR. TCRdb recomputed calls from the multiplex PCR reads with MiXCR, one row per CDR3 protein. The sample lists fewer than 20,000 distinct CDR3 sequences; roughly 47% were seen once. Sequencing was performed on PBMCs, taken before or after stereotactic body radiation therapy (not recorded which). The receptors derive from a donor aged 50 or older with non-small cell lung cancer.

This chain links TRBV5-1 with TRBJ2-7, with 14 bases aligning to TRBD2. The CDR3 is made up of 20 amino acids. With V trimmed by 1 base and J by 2 bases, 14 bases remained unmatched. Germline V gene lookup returns CDR1 SGHRS and CDR2 YFSETQ. CDR3 DNA: TGCGCCAGCAGCTTGAGGGCGGGACTAGCGGGAGTTGTACCCCCCTACGAGCAGTACTTC. Translated, it gives CASSLRAGLAGVVPPYEQYF.

This clonotype was found many times. CDR3 DNA: TGTGCCAGCAGCCCGGGACAGGTTAATGAAAAACTGTTTTTT. It encodes CASSPGQVNEKLFF. J is TRBJ1-4 and V is TRBV3-1, with 8 positions matching TRBD1. CDR1 is LGHDT, CDR2 YNNKEL, per germline (reference sequence). The V gene end was trimmed by 4 bases and the J gene end by 4 bases; junction bases not matched to a gene: 2. There are 14 residues in the CDR3.

This clonotype has a count of ten or more. The chain is built from TRBV6-1 and TRBJ1-5, with 7 bases aligning to TRBD1. CDR1 and CDR2 from the germline V gene are MNHNS and SASEGT. This CDR3 region has 15 residues. V gave up 8 bases and J gave up 2 bases; unmatched junction bases: 9. CDR3 nucleotides: TGTGCCAGCGGACTAACAGGGGTGGGCAATCAGCCCCAGCATTTT. Residues: CASGLTGVGNQPQHF.

This clonotype has at least ten counts. The genes are TRBV20-1 and TRBJ1-3, with D perhaps TRBD1 (6 bases). The CDR3 runs 13 residues. Germline V gene sequence: CDR1 DFQATT, CDR2 SNEGSKA (reference sequence). Trimming took 5 bases from V and 2 from J, leaving 10 bases between them. The CDR3 sequence: CSAHTGPGNTIYF. The CDR3 DNA reads TGCAGTGCTCATACAGGGCCTGGAAACACCATATATTTT.

This clonotype was seen repeatedly, ten times or more. V usage is TRBV12-3 or TRBV12-4 and J usage is TRBJ2-3; 11 nucleotides line up with TRBD1. V shed 3 bases and J 3 bases; nucleotides not matched to a gene: 11. The CDR3 covers 18 residues. Written as DNA, the CDR3 is TGTGCCAGCAGTTTGGCCGGGACAGGGGGAGGTGGGACAGATACGCAGTATTTT. It encodes CASSLAGTGGGGTDTQYF.

V and J are TRBV5-1 and TRBJ2-7; no firm D call. V was cut by 4 bases and J by 4 bases, with 21 bases left in between. The CDR3 covers 16 residues. Germline CDR1 is SGHRS and CDR2 is YFSETQ. CDR3 nucleotides: TGCGCCAGCAGCCCTGGGAAAGGCAAAACGGGTTACGAGCAGTACTTC. Residues: CASSPGKGKTGYEQYF.

The chain couples TRBV19 to TRBJ1-5, with D unresolved. The germline V gene encodes CDR1 LNHDA and CDR2 SQIVND (reference sequence). The CDR3 has 15 residues. Trimming removed 5 bases at V and 3 bases at J, with 14 bases between. CDR3 DNA sequence: TGTGCCAGTAGTCCCAGGCGGGGTGCCAATCAGCCCCAGCATTTT. Its translation: CASSPRRGANQPQHF.

This clonotype was seen repeatedly, ten times or more. The V gene is TRBV6-5, the J gene TRBJ1-1; TRBD1 might be the D (6 bases). The CDR3 is 13 residues long. The germline V and J ends were trimmed by 3 bases and 4 bases, with 9 bases remaining between them. Germline CDR1 reads MNHEY; CDR2 reads SVGAGI. The CDR3 DNA reads TGTGCCAGCAGTTATGGGGGCACCACTGAAGCTTTCTTT. Its translation is CASSYGGTTEAFF.

This clonotype has at least ten counts. The rearrangement joins TRBV3-1 to TRBJ2-5, with 12 bases aligning to TRBD2. There are 17 residues in the CDR3. From germline, CDR1 is LGHDT and CDR2 YNNKEL (reference sequence). Losses at the gene ends were 3 bases for V and 3 bases for J; bases not matched to a gene: 8. The CDR3 DNA reads as TGTGCCAGCAGCCAGGGACTAGCGGGCGCGGCTAAAGAGACCCAGTACTTC. Translated, it gives CASSQGLAGAAKETQYF.

This clonotype was seen once. The V gene is TRBV20-1, the J gene TRBJ2-7; 12 bases are a match to TRBD1. The CDR3 loop spans 17 amino acids. The germline gives CDR1 DFQATT, CDR2 SNEGSKA (reference sequence). V gave up 3 bases and J gave up 1 base; unmatched junction bases: 10. The chain's CDR3 is CSARHRDRGLPSYEQYF. The CDR3 nucleotides are TGCAGTGCTAGGCACCGGGACAGGGGGCTTCCTTCCTACGAGCAGTACTTC.

As regards this clonotype: It may be a read error: a sequence one base away is much more abundant. J is TRBJ2-5 and V is TRBV7-9; tentatively, D is TRBD1 (6 bases). The V end lost 5 bases, the J end lost 5 bases, and 18 bases lay between the germline ends. CDR1 SEHNR and CDR2 FQNEAQ come from the germline V gene (reference sequence). The CDR3 is 15 amino acids. CDR3 sequence reads: CASSLRASQGETQYF. CDR3 DNA sequence: TGTGCCAGCAGCCTGCGGGCGAGTCAGGGGGAGACCCAGTACTTC. Full variable domain (rest looked up from reference TRBV7-9 and TRBJ2-5): DTGVSQNPRHKITKRGQNVTFRCDPISEHNRLYWYRQTLGQGPEFLTYFQNEAQLEKSRLLSDRFSAERPKGSFSTLEIQRTEQGDSAMYLCASSLRASQGETQYFGPGTRLLVL.

On this clonotype: A far larger clone is only one base removed, so a read error is likely. The chain has TRBV5-6 and TRBJ2-1, with 7 bases aligning to TRBD1. Germline V gene lookup returns CDR1 SGHDT and CDR2 YYEEEE. Losses at the gene ends were 3 bases for V and 7 bases for J; bases not matched to a gene: 7. The CDR3 sequence is 14 residues long. This CDR3 is CASSYLTGSNEQFF. CDR3 nucleotide sequence: TGTGCCAGCAGCTACCTGACAGGGTCGAATGAGCAGTTCTTC.

The rearrangement links TRBV20-1 to TRBJ2-1; 8 bases fit TRBD2. V shed 6 bases, J shed 7 bases, and the junction held 14 bases outside the gene matches. Germline V lookup: CDR1 DFQATT, CDR2 SNEGSKA (reference sequence). This CDR3 is built from 15 residues. The chain's CDR3 is CSASRRGAYPNEQFF. DNA of the CDR3: TGCAGTGCCTCTCGGCGGGGGGCCTATCCGAATGAGCAGTTCTTC.

This clonotype was observed a single time. It differs at one base from a far larger clone, so likely a read error. V usage is TRBV7-9 and J usage is TRBJ2-5, with a possible D match to TRBD2 (6 bases). CDR3 size: 16 residues. The germline V and J ends were trimmed by 1 base and 5 bases, with 17 bases remaining between them. Germline V gene sequence: CDR1 SEHNR, CDR2 FQNEAQ (reference sequence). Here the CDR3 DNA reads TGTGCCAGCAGCTTAGAAGGTGGGCTAGCGATGGAGACCCAGTACTTC. It encodes CASSLEGGLAMETQYF.

This chain connects TRBV12-3 or TRBV12-4 to TRBJ2-1; 12 positions agree with TRBD1. The CDR3 totals 15 residues. Trimming removed 6 bases from V and 6 bases from J; junction bases left unmatched: 6. For the CDR3, the DNA is TGTGCCAGCAGCCGGCCGGGACAGGGGGCCAATGAGCAGTTCTTC. Translation gives CASSRPGQGANEQFF.

This clonotype was detected ten times or more. The chain joins TRBV20-1 to TRBJ1-2; 7 bases are shared with TRBD1. This CDR3 region has 13 residues. V lost 8 bases and J lost 2; bases outside the gene matches: 8. Germline CDR1 DFQATT, CDR2 SNEGSKA (reference sequence). The CDR3 region is CSPTGTANYGYTF. The DNA of the CDR3 is TGCAGTCCAACCGGGACAGCAAACTATGGCTACACCTTC.

The chain joins TRBV5-1 to TRBJ2-1; 7 nucleotides match TRBD1. The CDR3 is 15 residues long. With 4 bases clipped from V and 0 bases from J, the junction kept 4 bases outside the gene matches. Germline V gives CDR1 SGHRS, CDR2 YFSETQ. CDR3 sequence: CASSGGQSSYNEQFF. The CDR3 region has the DNA TGCGCCAGCAGCGGGGGACAGAGCTCCTACAATGAGCAGTTCTTC.

J is TRBJ1-1 and V is TRBV6-5; no reliable D call. Per the germline V gene, CDR1 is MNHEY and CDR2 is SVGAGI. V lost 0 bases and J lost 4, with 15 bases in between. The CDR3 extends over 16 amino acids. The CDR3 sequence: CASSYSIRSWGTEAFF. The CDR3 DNA is TGTGCCAGCAGTTACTCAATCCGTAGCTGGGGCACTGAAGCTTTCTTT.

In this sample, this clonotype turned up many times. The J gene is TRBJ1-3, the V gene TRBV7-6, with 10 bases aligning to TRBD1. The CDR3 runs 16 residues. Unmatched junction bases numbered 8, after V lost 5 bases and J lost 4 bases. Germline V gene sequence: CDR1 SGHVS, CDR2 FNYEAQ. CDR3 sequence reads: CASSPRTGGSGNTIYF. The CDR3 nucleotides are TGTGCCAGCAGCCCACGGACAGGGGGTTCCGGAAACACCATATATTTT.

This clonotype was detected many times. The chain uses TRBV28 and TRBJ1-5, with D perhaps matching TRBD1 (6 bases). The germline V gene encodes CDR1 MDHEN and CDR2 SYDVKM. Trimming shortened V by 7 bases and J by 2 bases, and 15 bases separated the two germline ends. The CDR3 runs 15 residues. CDR3 sequence: CASNKRGFRNQPQHF. CDR3 DNA: TGTGCCAGCAACAAGAGGGGGTTTCGCAATCAGCCCCAGCATTTT.

This clonotype was seen many times. The gene calls are TRBV20-1 and TRBJ2-3, with a weak D call TRBD2 (6 bases). In germline, CDR1 is DFQATT, CDR2 SNEGSKA (reference sequence). V was shortened by 1 base and J by 8 bases, with 13 bases between the two germline ends. The CDR3 length is 13 residues. The CDR3 reads CSARGLGGGTQYF. DNA for the CDR3: TGCAGTGCTAGAGGGTTGGGGGGTGGTACGCAGTATTTT.

Many counts were recorded for this clonotype. V and J are TRBV10-3 and TRBJ1-2; 7 positions agree with TRBD1. The CDR3 contains 17 residues. Germline V gene data show CDR1 as ENHRY and CDR2 as SYGVKD. J gave up 0 bases and V 6 bases, and 13 bases lay outside the gene matches. The CDR3 sequence is CAIRPTGTEASNYGYTF. CDR3 sequence (DNA): TGTGCCATCAGACCTACCGGGACAGAGGCTTCTAACTATGGCTACACCTTC.

The chain links TRBV12-3 or TRBV12-4 to TRBJ2-7; 8 bases fit TRBD1. The CDR3 totals 13 residues. Trimming removed 5 bases from V and 12 bases from J; junction bases left unmatched: 12. The CDR3 DNA is TGTGCCAGCAGTCGACTGATAGGCAGGGGGCTGTACTTC. As protein: CASSRLIGRGLYF.

This sequence joins TRBV9 and TRBJ2-7, with a tentative D call TRBD2 (6 bases). Trimming stripped 4 bases from V and 7 bases from J, with 21 bases between. Germline lookup yields CDR1 SGDLS and CDR2 YYNGEE. The CDR3 covers 15 residues. For the CDR3, the DNA is TGTGCCAGCAGCCACCGTCAGCGGGCGATGGGAGAGCAGTACTTC. Translation: CASSHRQRAMGEQYF. The entire variable domain, with the rest obtained from reference TRBV9 and TRBJ2-7, is as follows: DSGVTQTPKHLITATGQRVTLRCSPRSGDLSVYWYQQSLDQGLQFLIQYYNGEERAKGNILERFSAQQFPDLHSELNLSSLELGDSALYFCASSHRQRAMGEQYFGPGTRLTVT.

At least ten counts were recorded for this clonotype. This sequence joins TRBV29-1 and TRBJ1-6, with TRBD1 matching 7 bases. CDR3 length: 12 residues. V lost 6 bases and J lost 6; bases outside the gene matches: 2. Per germline, CDR1 SQVTM and CDR2 ANQGSEA. The CDR3 nucleotides are TGCAGCGTAAGGGACAGTAATTCACCCCTCCACTTT. Its protein product is CSVRDSNSPLHF. Drawing the rest from reference TRBV29-1 and TRBJ1-6, the complete variable domain is SAVISQKPSRDICQRGTSLTIQCQVDSQVTMMFWYRQQPGQSLTLIATANQGSEATYESGFVIDKFPISRPNLTFSTLTVSNMSPEDSSIYLCSVRDSNSPLHFGNGTRLTVT.

Regarding this clonotype: This likely came from a read error, as a far larger clone is one base away. The chain joins TRBV27 to TRBJ1-2; D gene uncertain. The length of the CDR3 is 17 residues. Germline V gives CDR1 MNHEY, CDR2 SMNVEV (reference sequence). V lost 4 bases and J 0 bases, leaving 18 bases between the germline ends. The CDR3 here is CASSSSSGELANYGYTF. The DNA of the CDR3 is TGTGCCAGCAGTTCCTCGAGCGGGGAATTGGCTAACTATGGCTACACCTTC.